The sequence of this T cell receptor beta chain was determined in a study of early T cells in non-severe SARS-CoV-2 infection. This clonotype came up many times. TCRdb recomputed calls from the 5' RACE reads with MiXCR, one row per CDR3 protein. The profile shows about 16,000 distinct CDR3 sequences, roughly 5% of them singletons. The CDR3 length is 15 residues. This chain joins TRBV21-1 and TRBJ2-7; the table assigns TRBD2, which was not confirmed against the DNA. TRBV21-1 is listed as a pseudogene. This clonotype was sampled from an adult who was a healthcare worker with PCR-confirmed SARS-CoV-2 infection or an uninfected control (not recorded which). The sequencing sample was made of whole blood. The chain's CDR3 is CASSKIEGPNVEQYF. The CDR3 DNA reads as TGTGCCAGCAGCAAAATCGAAGGCCCTAATGTCGAGCAGTACTTC.